These 24 T cell receptor beta chains were sequenced from one sample in a study of long-term antiretroviral therapy in people with HIV. Survey-level immunoSEQ v3.0 assays were run. Clones were read by immunoSEQ multiplex PCR, and TCRdb kept only the in-frame ones, dropping some. The table has approximately 10,000 clones, roughly 80% seen once; the top ten hold around a fifth. This specimen consisted of unsorted PBMCs, obtained at the start of antiretroviral therapy, before treatment. The receptor source for this set is a man aged 30 to 45 with HIV.

The chain is built from TRBV29-1 and TRBJ2-7; TRBD1 matches at 12 bases. This CDR3 is 16 amino acids long. Germline V CDR1 and CDR2: SQVTM, ANQGSEA. The ends lost 6 bases at V and 4 bases at J; junction bases unmatched: 13. CDR3 coding DNA: TGCAGCGTGGGTCTTTACGGGACAGGGGGCCGTTACGAGCAGTACTTC. Translating it yields CSVGLYGTGGRYEQYF.

The chain links TRBV27 to TRBJ2-3, with D perhaps matching TRBD2 (5 bases). In germline, CDR1 is MNHEY, CDR2 SMNVEV (reference sequence). The V end lost 7 bases, the J end lost 0 bases, and 8 bases lay between the germline ends. The CDR3 length is 13 residues. DNA of the CDR3: TGTGCCAGCACCAGGACTAGCACAGATACGCAGTATTTT. It codes for CASTRTSTDTQYF.

In this sample, this clone is medium-sized. The chain carries TRBV13 and TRBJ2-3, with D perhaps matching TRBD2 (6 bases). The V end was cut by 5 bases, the J end by 2 bases, with 17 bases between. The germline V gene encodes CDR1 PRHDT and CDR2 FYEKMQ (reference sequence). The CDR3 sequence is 16 residues long. Here the CDR3 DNA reads TGTGCCAGCAGCCTTCAGGTTAGCGGCTTCACAGATACGCAGTATTTT. Its translation is CASSLQVSGFTDTQYF.

By sample fraction, this clone is large. V gene TRBV28 combines with J gene TRBJ2-3; D is tentatively TRBD1 or TRBD2 (5 bases each). This CDR3 has 18 amino acids. Germline values: CDR1 MDHEN, CDR2 SYDVKM. Trimming removed 6 bases at V and 2 bases at J, with 24 bases between. The CDR3 DNA sequence: TGTGCCAGCAGCCCAACGCCGGGGCTTATAGGTGTCACAGATACGCAGTATTTT. Translating it yields CASSPTPGLIGVTDTQYF.

The chain combines TRBV27 with TRBJ2-7; D is possibly TRBD1 (6 bases). This CDR3 spans 14 amino acids. V dropped 5 bases and J dropped 2 bases, with 13 bases sitting between them. Germline assignment: CDR1 MNHEY and CDR2 SMNVEV (reference sequence). This CDR3 is CASSTRDTTYEQYF. As DNA, the CDR3 is TGTGCCAGCAGTACCCGGGACACCACCTACGAGCAGTACTTC.

The V gene is TRBV5-4, the J gene TRBJ1-4, with TRBD1 matching 7 bases. The CDR3 extends over 13 amino acids. V lost 8 bases to trimming and J lost 7 bases; unmatched junction nucleotides: 8. Germline CDR1 and CDR2: SGHNT and YYREEE (reference sequence). The CDR3 sequence: CASRQGGTEKLFF. The DNA for the CDR3 is TGTGCCAGTCGACAGGGAGGGACTGAAAAACTGTTTTTT.

This chain links TRBV11-1 with TRBJ2-5, with D uncertain. The CDR3 contains 13 residues. Germline CDR1 SGHAT, CDR2 FQDESV (reference sequence). V lost 5 bases to trimming and J lost 2 bases, with 9 bases between them. In DNA form, the CDR3 reads TGTGCCAGCAGCCCGTCGGATCAAGAGACCCAGTACTTC. Translated, it gives CASSPSDQETQYF.

Only a few counts were recorded for this clone. This chain links TRBV27 with TRBJ2-1; TRBD1 agrees at 7 bases. The J segment lost 3 bases and the V segment lost 6 bases, leaving 8 bases of the junction unmatched. The V gene's germline CDR1 is MNHEY and CDR2 SMNVEV (reference sequence). There are 15 residues in the CDR3. The CDR3 nucleotides read TGTGCCAGCAGCTCCCCGGGACAGTACTACAATGAGCAGTTCTTC. This translates into CASSSPGQYYNEQFF.

The genes are TRBV4-1 and TRBJ1-1; D remains unclear. V dropped 1 base and J dropped 8 bases, with 5 bases sitting between them. CDR1 and CDR2 from the germline V gene are MGHRA and YSYEKL. The CDR3 consists of 11 residues. This chain's CDR3 is CASSQVPEAFF. In DNA, the CDR3 is TGCGCCAGCAGCCAAGTCCCGGAAGCTTTCTTT.

This clone was counted once. The V and J genes are TRBV19 and TRBJ1-2; D is unresolved. This CDR3 has 12 amino acids. V was pared by 2 bases and J by 8 bases, with 9 bases between. Germline CDR1 is LNHDA and CDR2 is SQIVND (reference sequence). CDR3 protein: CASSISGFGYTF. The CDR3 DNA reads as TGTGCCAGTAGTATATCGGGGTTCGGCTACACCTTC.

This clone was seen just once. The chain uses TRBV27 and TRBJ1-2; tentatively, D is TRBD1 (6 bases). The V end was cut by 6 bases, the J end by 0 bases, with 11 bases between. The CDR3 extends over 14 amino acids. Germline-derived CDR1 and CDR2 are MNHEY and SMNVEV (reference sequence). In DNA, the CDR3 is TGTGCCAGCAGACTGACAGGACCTAACTATGGCTACACCTTC. Residues: CASRLTGPNYGYTF.

Only one count was recorded for this clone. The chain carries TRBV5-1 and TRBJ1-1; D is unresolved. The CDR3 contains 15 residues. The V end lost 1 base, the J end lost 4 bases, and 14 bases lay between the germline ends. The V gene's germline CDR1 is SGHRS and CDR2 YFSETQ. CDR3 DNA sequence: TGCGCCAGCAGCTTGAGTGTCTCGGTGACCACTGAAGCTTTCTTT. This translates into CASSLSVSVTTEAFF.

The rearrangement uses TRBV9 and TRBJ1-5; tentative D call: TRBD1 (5 bases). Deletions cut 4 bases from V and 0 bases from J, with 11 bases between. In germline, CDR1 is SGDLS, CDR2 YYNGEE. The CDR3 runs to 15 residues. The CDR3 region is CASSPGTASNQPQHF. In nucleotides, the CDR3 is TGTGCCAGCAGCCCAGGGACGGCTAGCAATCAGCCCCAGCATTTT.

The chain recombines TRBV4-2 with TRBJ2-3; D not resolved. Trimming stripped 0 bases from V and 6 bases from J, with 10 bases between. Germline-derived CDR1 and CDR2 are LGHNA and YNFKEQ. The length of the CDR3 is 14 residues. CDR3 DNA: TGTGCCAGCAGCCAAGAGAGTGGGGTGGATACGCAGTATTTT. This encodes CASSQESGVDTQYF.

V is TRBV27 and J is TRBJ1-2; TRBD1 matches 12 bases. Germline V lookup: CDR1 MNHEY, CDR2 SMNVEV (reference sequence). Trimming removed 8 bases from V and 4 bases from J; junction bases left unmatched: 11. This CDR3 has 16 amino acids. The chain's CDR3 is CASRTGTGGSSYGYTF. The CDR3 DNA is TGTGCCAGCCGCACCGGGACAGGGGGCTCGAGCTATGGCTACACCTTC.

The chain has TRBV27 and TRBJ1-5, with TRBD1 as a possible D gene (6 bases). Germline-derived CDR1 and CDR2 are MNHEY and SMNVEV (reference sequence). The CDR3 spans 18 residues. Trimming removed 1 base at V and 0 bases at J, with 16 bases between. CDR3 bases: TGTGCCAGCAGTTTATATGGGGGCCGGAAGTATAGCAATCAGCCCCAGCATTTT. Translating gives CASSLYGGRKYSNQPQHF.

The chain couples TRBV6-6 to TRBJ1-1; D might be TRBD1 (5 bases). Germline CDR1 MNHNY, CDR2 SVGAGI (reference sequence). Trimming stripped 8 bases from V and 1 base from J, with 17 bases between. The CDR3 runs 15 residues. The CDR3 here is CASLSQVQKNTEAFF. The CDR3, as DNA: TGTGCCAGCCTTTCACAGGTCCAGAAGAACACTGAAGCTTTCTTT.

This chain uses TRBV5-4 with TRBJ1-4, with unresolved D. V lost 0 bases and J lost 7, with 7 bases in between. In germline, CDR1 is SGHNT, CDR2 YYREEE (reference sequence). The CDR3 totals 13 residues. CDR3 sequence: CASSLEGFEKLFF. The CDR3 DNA reads as TGTGCCAGCAGCTTGGAAGGGTTTGAAAAACTGTTTTTT. Based on the CDR3 plus reference TRBV5-4 and TRBJ1-4, the full variable domain is ETGVTQSPTHLIKTRGQQVTLRCSSQSGHNTVSWYQQALGQGPQFIFQYYREEENGRGNFPPRFSGLQFPNYSSELNVNALELDDSALYLCASSLEGFEKLFFGSGTQLSVL.

The chain carries TRBV20-1 and TRBJ2-2; D is unclear. Germline lookup yields CDR1 DFQATT and CDR2 SNEGSKA (reference sequence). V lost 2 bases and J lost 4, with 2 bases in between. The CDR3 is made up of 11 amino acids. In nucleotides, the CDR3 is TGCAGTGCTAGACGCACCGGGGAGCTGTTTTTT. This encodes CSARRTGELFF.

The V call is TRBV5-1, the J call TRBJ1-3; D is uncertain. Trimming removed 0 bases at V and 11 bases at J, with 18 bases between. CDR3 length: 15 residues. CDR1 and CDR2 from the germline V gene are SGHRS and YFSETQ. CDR3 residues: CASSLGSGSQRSIYF. DNA of the CDR3: TGCGCCAGCAGCTTGGGGTCGGGGTCCCAACGTTCCATATATTTT.

The chain couples TRBV9 to TRBJ2-7, with D possibly TRBD2 on 6 matching bases. Germline CDR1 reads SGDLS; CDR2 reads YYNGEE. This CDR3 is 14 amino acids long. Between the trimmed V and J ends, which lost 0 bases and 3 bases, there was a span of 10 bases. CDR3 sequence reads: CASSVGSGGYEQYF. The CDR3 DNA follows: TGTGCCAGCAGCGTAGGTTCCGGGGGCTACGAGCAGTACTTC.

V usage is TRBV18 and J usage is TRBJ2-1; TRBD1 agrees at 8 bases. The CDR3 length is 20 residues. With V trimmed by 3 bases and J by 0 bases, 16 bases remained unmatched. Germline V gives CDR1 KGHSH, CDR2 LQKENI. CDR3 bases: TGTGCCAGCTCACCCCTCCACCACCGGACAGGGCCTAGCTCCTACAATGAGCAGTTCTTC. Protein sequence: CASSPLHHRTGPSSYNEQFF.

J is TRBJ2-2 and V is TRBV5-6, with a weak D call TRBD2 (5 bases). This CDR3 has 15 amino acids. V was shortened by 8 bases and J by 0 bases, with 14 bases between the two germline ends. CDR1 is SGHDT and CDR2 is YYEEEE in the germline V gene. The CDR3 is CASTGSGPNTGELFF. In nucleotides, the CDR3 is TGTGCCAGTACGGGGAGCGGACCGAACACCGGGGAGCTGTTTTTT.

CDR3 DNA sequence: TGTGCCAGCAGCGTAGCGTCAACGGGGGGAACAGATACGCAGTATTTT. Translated, it gives CASSVASTGGTDTQYF. This sequence joins TRBV9 and TRBJ2-3; 7 nucleotides match TRBD2. Germline CDR1 is SGDLS and CDR2 is YYNGEE. The CDR3 totals 16 residues. The trim removed 0 bases at V and 3 bases at J, leaving 7 bases unmatched.